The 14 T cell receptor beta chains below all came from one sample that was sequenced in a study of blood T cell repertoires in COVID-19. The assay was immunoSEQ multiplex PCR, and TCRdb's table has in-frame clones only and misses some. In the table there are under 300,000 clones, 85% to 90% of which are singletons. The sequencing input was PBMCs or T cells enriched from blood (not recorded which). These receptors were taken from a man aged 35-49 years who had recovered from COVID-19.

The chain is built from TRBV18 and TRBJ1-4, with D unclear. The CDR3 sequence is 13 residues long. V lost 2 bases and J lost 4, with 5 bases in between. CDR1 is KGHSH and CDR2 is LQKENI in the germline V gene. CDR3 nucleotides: TGTGCCAGCTCACCAGTTAATAATGAAAAACTGTTTTTT. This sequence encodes CASSPVNNEKLFF.

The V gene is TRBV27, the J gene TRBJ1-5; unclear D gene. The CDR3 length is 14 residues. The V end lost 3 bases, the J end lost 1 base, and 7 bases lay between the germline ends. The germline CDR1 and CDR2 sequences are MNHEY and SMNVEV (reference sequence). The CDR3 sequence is CASSLRASNQPQHF. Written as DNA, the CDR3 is TGTGCCAGCAGTTTGAGGGCCAGCAATCAGCCCCAGCATTTT.

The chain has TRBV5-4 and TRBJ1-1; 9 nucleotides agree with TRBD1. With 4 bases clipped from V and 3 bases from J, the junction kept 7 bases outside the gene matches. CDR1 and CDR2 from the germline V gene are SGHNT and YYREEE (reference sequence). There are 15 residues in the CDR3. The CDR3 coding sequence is TGTGCCAGCAGCCCTCCCGGACAGGGGTACACTGAAGCTTTCTTT. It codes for CASSPPGQGYTEAFF.

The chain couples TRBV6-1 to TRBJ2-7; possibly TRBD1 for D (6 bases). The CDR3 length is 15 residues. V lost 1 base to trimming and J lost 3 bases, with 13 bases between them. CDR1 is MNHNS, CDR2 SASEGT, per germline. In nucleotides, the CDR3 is TGTGCCAGCAGTGAAGGGATGGGGGCGAGCTACGAGCAGTACTTC. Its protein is CASSEGMGASYEQYF.

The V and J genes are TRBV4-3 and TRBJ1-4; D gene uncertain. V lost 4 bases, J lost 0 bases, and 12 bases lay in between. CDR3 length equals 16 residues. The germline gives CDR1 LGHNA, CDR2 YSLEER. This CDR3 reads CASSPLGGATNEKLFF. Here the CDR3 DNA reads TGCGCCAGCAGCCCCCTCGGAGGTGCAACTAATGAAAAACTGTTTTTT.

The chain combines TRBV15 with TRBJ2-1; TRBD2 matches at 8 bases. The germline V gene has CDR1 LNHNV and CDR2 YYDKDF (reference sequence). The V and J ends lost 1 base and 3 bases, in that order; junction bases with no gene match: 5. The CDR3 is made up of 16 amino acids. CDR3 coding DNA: TGTGCCACCAGCAGAGGTCCGGGGGGGAACTACAATGAGCAGTTCTTC. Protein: CATSRGPGGNYNEQFF.

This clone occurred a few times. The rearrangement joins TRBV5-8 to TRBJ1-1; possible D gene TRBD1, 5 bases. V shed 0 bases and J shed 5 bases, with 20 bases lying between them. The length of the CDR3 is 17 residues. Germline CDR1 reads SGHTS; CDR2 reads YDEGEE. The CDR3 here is CASSLAVGVGVRTEAFF. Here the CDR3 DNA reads TGTGCCAGCAGCTTGGCCGTCGGTGTAGGGGTGAGGACTGAAGCTTTCTTT.

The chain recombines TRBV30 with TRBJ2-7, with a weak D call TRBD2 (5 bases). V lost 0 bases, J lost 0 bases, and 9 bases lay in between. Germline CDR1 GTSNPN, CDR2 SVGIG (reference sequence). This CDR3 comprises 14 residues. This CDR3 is CAWSVTRSSYEQYF. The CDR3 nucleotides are TGTGCCTGGAGTGTTACTAGGTCCTCCTACGAGCAGTACTTC. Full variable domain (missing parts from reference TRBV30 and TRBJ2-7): SQTIHQWPATLVQPVGSPLSLECTVEGTSNPNLYWYRQAAGRGLQLLFYSVGIGQISSEVPQNLSASRPQDRQFILSSKKLLLSDSGFYLCAWSVTRSSYEQYFGPGTRLTVT.

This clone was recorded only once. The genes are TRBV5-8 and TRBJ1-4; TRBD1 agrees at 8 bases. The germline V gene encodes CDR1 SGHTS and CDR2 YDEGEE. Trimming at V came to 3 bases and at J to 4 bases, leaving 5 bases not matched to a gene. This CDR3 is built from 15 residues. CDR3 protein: CASSSRQGYNEKLFF. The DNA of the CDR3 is TGTGCCAGCAGCTCCCGACAGGGGTATAATGAAAAACTGTTTTTT.

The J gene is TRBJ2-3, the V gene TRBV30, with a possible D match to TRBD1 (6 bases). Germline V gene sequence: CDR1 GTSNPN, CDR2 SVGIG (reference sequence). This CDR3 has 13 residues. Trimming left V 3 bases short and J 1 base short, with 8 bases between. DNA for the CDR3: TGTGCCTGGAGCAGGGGTGGCACAGATACGCAGTATTTT. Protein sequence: CAWSRGGTDTQYF. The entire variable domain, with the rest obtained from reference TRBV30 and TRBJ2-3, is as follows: SQTIHQWPATLVQPVGSPLSLECTVEGTSNPNLYWYRQAAGRGLQLLFYSVGIGQISSEVPQNLSASRPQDRQFILSSKKLLLSDSGFYLCAWSRGGTDTQYFGPGTRLTVL.

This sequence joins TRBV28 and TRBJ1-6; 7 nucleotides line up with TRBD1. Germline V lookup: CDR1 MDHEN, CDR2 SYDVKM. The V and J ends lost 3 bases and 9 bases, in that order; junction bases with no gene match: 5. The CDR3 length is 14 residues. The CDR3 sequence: CASSLGQGGSPLHF. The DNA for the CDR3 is TGTGCCAGCAGTTTGGGGCAGGGGGGTTCACCCCTCCACTTT.

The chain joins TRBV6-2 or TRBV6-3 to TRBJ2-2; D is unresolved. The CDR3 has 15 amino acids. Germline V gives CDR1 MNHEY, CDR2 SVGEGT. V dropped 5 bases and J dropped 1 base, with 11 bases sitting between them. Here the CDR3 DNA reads TGTGCCAGCAGTCAAACAAGACAGAACACCGGGGAGCTGTTTTTT. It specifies CASSQTRQNTGELFF.

The CDR3 loop is CASNPGGNTQIGTQYF. In nucleotides, the CDR3 is TGTGCCAGCAACCCGGGGGGGAATACACAGATAGGTACGCAGTATTTT. V and J are TRBV2 and TRBJ2-3, with TRBD2 matching 8 bases. The CDR3 consists of 16 residues. The V gene's germline CDR1 is SNHLY and CDR2 FYNNEI. Germline trimming cut 7 bases from V and 8 bases from J; bases unmatched to any gene: 17.

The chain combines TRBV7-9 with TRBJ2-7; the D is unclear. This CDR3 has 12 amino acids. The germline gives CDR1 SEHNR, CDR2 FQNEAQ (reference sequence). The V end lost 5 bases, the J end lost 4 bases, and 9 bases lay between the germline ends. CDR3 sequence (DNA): TGTGCCAGCAGCCCCTCAGGATACGAGCAGTACTTC. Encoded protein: CASSPSGYEQYF.